The 15 T cell receptor beta chains reported below all come from one sample, sequenced in a study of immune characterization of retroperitoneal liposarcoma. TCRdb redid the calling of the PCR reads with MiXCR, one entry per CDR3 protein. The data show some 10,000 distinct CDR3 sequences, 20% to 30% seen once. The sample was blood. The receptors come from a male donor with retroperitoneal liposarcoma.

Within the sample, this clonotype is medium-sized. V usage is TRBV12-3 or TRBV12-4 and J usage is TRBJ2-1, with a possible D match to TRBD1 (6 bases). The J call is doubtful: the DNA matches TRBJ2-7 better. CDR3 length: 15 residues. The DNA of the CDR3 is TGTGCCAGCAGTTTCAGGACAGCCGTCCAAAGTGAGCAGTACTTC. Translating it yields CASSFRTAVQSEQYF.

In this sample, this clonotype turned up a few times. V usage is TRBV6-6 and J usage is TRBJ2-7; TRBD1 aligns across 8 bases. Germline CDR1 and CDR2: MNHNY and SVGAGI (reference sequence). This CDR3 has 16 amino acids. V lost 0 bases, J lost 6 bases, and 10 bases stayed unmatched. The CDR3 sequence: CASSYSTGTGGGEQYF. The CDR3 DNA reads as TGTGCCAGCAGTTACTCCACCGGGACAGGAGGAGGCGAGCAGTACTTC.

This clonotype was detected many times. The chain links TRBV6-1 to TRBJ1-1, with 7 positions matching TRBD1. CDR1 and CDR2 from the germline V gene are MNHNS and SASEGT. The CDR3 spans 14 residues. Trimming removed 5 bases from V and 6 bases from J; junction bases left unmatched: 9. In DNA, the CDR3 is TGTGCCAGCAGTACAACAGAGGGGGCCCCTGAAGCTTTCTTT. Amino acid sequence: CASSTTEGAPEAFF.

This clonotype was observed many times. CDR3: CASSPTSGGVSGELFF. DNA of the CDR3: TGTGCCAGCAGTCCAACTAGCGGGGGTGTCTCCGGGGAGCTGTTTTTT. This chain links TRBV27 with TRBJ2-2; 11 bases match TRBD2. This CDR3 spans 16 amino acids. Trimming removed 5 bases from V and 6 bases from J; junction bases left unmatched: 8. The germline V gene has CDR1 MNHEY and CDR2 SMNVEV (reference sequence).

The DNA of the CDR3 is TGTGCCAGCAGCCATAACAGGGGGCAATATGAGCAGTTCTTC. Its translation is CASSHNRGQYEQFF. The genes are TRBV3-1 and TRBJ2-1, with 9 positions matching TRBD1. Germline loops: CDR1 LGHDT, CDR2 YNNKEL (reference sequence). V shed 3 bases and J 8 bases; nucleotides not matched to a gene: 5. This CDR3 is 14 amino acids long.

The chain recombines TRBV6-5 with TRBJ2-6; TRBD2 matches at 7 bases. CDR1 and CDR2 (germline): MNHEY, SVGAGI. CDR3 length: 16 amino acids. With V trimmed by 8 bases and J by 0 bases, 7 bases remained unmatched. The CDR3 DNA follows: TGTGCCAGCTCTGGGGGGGTAAGCTCTGGGGCCAACGTCCTGACTTTC. Translation gives CASSGGVSSGANVLTF.

This clonotype was seen many times. In nucleotides, the CDR3 is TGTGCCAGCAGCTTGTATCCCACCACAGAGACCCAGTACTTC. This codes for CASSLYPTTETQYF. V is TRBV7-3 and J is TRBJ2-5; D remains ambiguous. CDR3 size: 14 residues. Germline CDR1 and CDR2: SGHTA and FQGTGA. Trimming stripped 3 bases from V and 4 bases from J, with 12 bases between.

This chain connects TRBV6-1 to TRBJ2-3; D is perhaps TRBD1 (6 bases). The J call may be incorrect, as the DNA end agrees better with TRBJ2-7. This CDR3 is built from 15 residues. Germline V gives CDR1 MNHNS, CDR2 SASEGT. The CDR3 nucleotides read TGTGCCAGCCAGGCAGGGGTCGAAGAATCCTACGAGCAGTACTTC. The encoded protein is CASQAGVEESYEQYF.

By share of the sample, this clonotype is medium-sized. The chain recombines TRBV7-6 with TRBJ2-1; TRBD1 aligns across 7 bases. Gene TRBJ2-7 matches the end of the DNA better, so the J call may be wrong. Germline V lookup: CDR1 SGHVS, CDR2 FNYEAQ. The CDR3 is made up of 15 amino acids. CDR3 sequence reads: CASSLHWDSSYEQYF. DNA of the CDR3: TGTGCCAGCAGCTTGCATTGGGACAGCTCCTACGAGCAGTACTTC.

The table lists this clonotype with many counts. This chain joins TRBV6-1 and TRBJ2-3, with TRBD1 matching 10 bases. The trim removed 5 bases at V and 2 bases at J, leaving 7 bases unmatched. The CDR3 runs 16 residues. Germline CDR1 MNHNS, CDR2 SASEGT. The CDR3 DNA follows: TGTGCCAGCAGTCCCCGGGACAGGGGAAACACAGATACGCAGTATTTT. Its protein product is CASSPRDRGNTDTQYF.

This clonotype showed up many times. The V gene is TRBV6-1, the J gene TRBJ2-1, with 9 bases lining up with TRBD1. The J call is in doubt because the DNA end fits TRBJ2-7 better. Germline V gene data show CDR1 as MNHNS and CDR2 as SASEGT. The CDR3 consists of 14 residues. CDR3 sequence (DNA): TGTGCCAGCAGTCTTACGGGACAGGGCTACGAGCAGTACTTC. Its protein product is CASSLTGQGYEQYF.

Regarding this clonotype: Since the CDR3 does not end with the conserved phenylalanine or tryptophan, this likely comes from a read error. The chain uses TRBV6-5 and TRBJ2-1, with D unresolved. The CDR3 totals 14 residues. Per germline, CDR1 MNHEY and CDR2 SVGAGI. V was cut by 7 bases and J by 13 bases, with 23 bases left in between. The CDR3 DNA sequence: TGTGCCAGCAAACTGCAGGTCAACATGGAGACCCAGTTCTTA. Translated, it gives CASKLQVNMETQFL.

This clonotype has ten or more counts. CDR3 DNA: TGCGCCAGCAGCCAAGATTTAAGCGGGGGATACGAGCAGTACGTC. This encodes CASSQDLSGGYEQYV. This chain uses TRBV4-1 with TRBJ2-1, with 8 nucleotides matching TRBD2. The closer fit of TRBJ2-7 to the DNA end suggests the J call may be wrong. The CDR3 has 15 amino acids. CDR1 and CDR2 from the germline V gene are MGHRA and YSYEKL.

The CDR3: CASSGGQGETQYF. The CDR3 DNA follows: TGTGCCAGCAGCGGGGGGCAGGGAGAGACCCAGTACTTC. The genes are TRBV12-3 or TRBV12-4 and TRBJ2-5; tentative D call: TRBD2 (7 bases). The ends were cut back, 6 bases at V and 4 bases at J, with 12 bases in the middle. This CDR3 is 13 amino acids long.

The chain is built from TRBV10-2 and TRBJ2-2; D possibly corresponds to TRBD1 (5 bases). Germline V lookup: CDR1 WSHSY, CDR2 SAAADI. The CDR3 length is 14 residues. Deletions cut 0 bases from V and 5 bases from J, with 7 bases between. The CDR3 loop is CASSESRTTGELFF. The CDR3 bases are TGCGCCAGCAGTGAGTCGAGGACAACCGGGGAGCTGTTTTTT.